The clone carrying this T cell receptor beta chain has only one observation. Its antigen is as yet unknown. This entry belongs to a study of cytomegalovirus exposure and HLA in healthy donors. The study, taken as a whole, reports: CMV antigen specificity was confirmed in vitro for three CMV-associated chains. In a later analysis, TCR beta V- and J-gene trimming was associated with a missense DCLRE1C variant. The study designated fewer than 200 TCR beta chains cytomegalovirus-associated. Versus the approximately 700-donor mean, an Asian-associated ancestry cluster reportedly showed fewer N-insertions in a later analysis.

This CDR3 spans 12 amino acids. V lost 4 bases to trimming and J lost 7 bases, with 11 bases between them. Germline CDR1 MNHEY, CDR2 SVGAGI. PCR involved 60 Vbeta and 13 Jbeta primers. Profiling relied on immunoSEQ multiplex PCR, and the TCRdb table lists in-frame clones only, not all of them. The table shows some 250,000 clones, with 82% occurring only once. The sequencing sample was made of PBMCs. The clonotype originates from a woman in her 40s in good health and CMV-seropositive. The chain uses TRBV6-5 and TRBJ2-7, with a possible D match to TRBD2 (6 bases). For the CDR3, the DNA is TGTGCCAGCAGTTGGCAAGGGAGGGAGCAGTACTTC. It encodes CASSWQGREQYF.